This TCR beta chain was documented in a study of shared clonotypes between healthy human individuals. Profiled with immunoSEQ multiplex PCR; TCRdb holds only in-frame clones, not every one. The table records around 560,000 clones, 85% to 95% of them present only once. Germline V CDR1 and CDR2: SEHNR, FQNEAQ (reference sequence). V was clipped by 4 bases and J by 4 bases, with 4 bases between them. This CDR3 has 11 amino acids. As defined, naive CD8 cells were CD45RO-negative and positively selected for CCR7, with terminally differentiated effector memory CD45RA+ cells excluded. The chain has TRBV7-9 and TRBJ1-2; D call uncertain. The TCR was taken from a woman aged 25-40 years in good health. The sequenced sample consisted of naive CD8+ T cells sorted from blood. The CDR3 spells CASSSSYGYTF. CDR3 nucleotides: TGTGCCAGCAGCTCCTCCTATGGCTACACCTTC. Combining the CDR3 with reference TRBV7-9 and TRBJ1-2 gives the whole variable domain DTGVSQNPRHKITKRGQNVTFRCDPISEHNRLYWYRQTLGQGPEFLTYFQNEAQLEKSRLLSDRFSAERPKGSFSTLEIQRTEQGDSAMYLCASSSSYGYTFGSGTRLTVV.